Listed below are T cell receptor beta chains from one sample, sequenced in a study of beta chain features in type 1 diabetes. Profiling relied on immunoSEQ multiplex PCR, and the TCRdb table lists in-frame clones only, not all of them. This sample has about 320,000 clones, with 14% found just once. The sequenced sample consisted of central memory CD4+ T cells from blood. These receptors all come from a man aged 25 to 45 in good health. The CDR3 runs from the conserved cysteine through the conserved F or W. The order of the fields is V gene, J gene, D gene, clone size, CDR3 DNA, CDR3 protein. D genes are given only for firm matches. Part of the rows lack a size; the others show once, few, many or a class for expanded clones.

TRBV9	TRBJ2-1	NA	few	TGTGCCAGCAGCCCCCCGTCCTACAATGAGCAGTTCTTC	CASSPPSYNEQFF
TRBV10-3	TRBJ2-1	NA	many	TGTGCCGCGGAGGGCTCCTACAATGAGCAGTTCTTC	CAAEGSYNEQFF
TRBV28	TRBJ2-1	TRBD2	NA	TGTGCCAGCAGTCTAGCGGGGCCCTACAATGAGCAGTTCTTC	CASSLAGPYNEQFF
TRBV2	TRBJ1-5	NA	few	TGTGCCAGCAGTCCAACAGAGATTGGTCAGCCCCAGCATTTT	CASSPTEIGQPQHF
TRBV6-1	TRBJ2-1	NA	few	TGTGCCAGCAGTGAAAATTTTGGGGGCGCCCCCCCTTGGAATGAGCAGTTCTTC	CASSENFGGAPPWNEQFF
TRBV5-5	TRBJ2-1	TRBD2	NA	TGTGCCAGCAGCCAACCCCAAGCGGGAGGGGCTGTAAATGAGCAGTTCTTC	CASSQPQAGGAVNEQFF
TRBV6-1	TRBJ2-4	NA	few	TGTGCCAGCAGTGAGACGACCCAAGCGGTAGCCAAAAACATTCAGTACTTC	CASSETTQAVAKNIQYF
TRBV10-2	TRBJ2-6	NA	NA	TGCGCCACCGAGGGGTCTGGGGCCAACGTCCTGACTTTC	CATEGSGANVLTF
TRBV5-4	TRBJ1-2	NA	few	TGTGCCAGCAGCTCACAAAGGGCGTTGGGAACTAGATATGGCTACACCTTC	CASSSQRALGTRYGYTF
TRBV7-3	TRBJ2-1	NA	few	TGTGCCAGCAGCTTGAAGAGGAATCACAATGAGCAGTTCTTC	CASSLKRNHNEQFF
TRBV5-1	TRBJ2-5	NA	NA	TGCGCCAGCAGCACCGTACACTTCCAAGAGACCCAGTACTTC	CASSTVHFQETQYF
TRBV19	TRBJ2-1	TRBD2	few	TGTGCCAGTAGTCCCGGACTAGCGGGAGAGCAGTTCTTC	CASSPGLAGEQFF
TRBV7-8	TRBJ2-1	TRBD2	many	TGTGCCAGCAGCGAAGATGGGACTAGCCTAAATGAGCAGTTCTTC	CASSEDGTSLNEQFF
TRBV15	TRBJ2-5	TRBD1	many	TGTGCCACCAGCAGAGATCTCCAGGGGGCTCTAGAGACCCAGTACTTC	CATSRDLQGALETQYF
TRBV2	TRBJ1-4	NA	NA	TGTGCCAGCAGTGAATCGGGGTATACTAATGAAAAACTGTTTTTT	CASSESGYTNEKLFF